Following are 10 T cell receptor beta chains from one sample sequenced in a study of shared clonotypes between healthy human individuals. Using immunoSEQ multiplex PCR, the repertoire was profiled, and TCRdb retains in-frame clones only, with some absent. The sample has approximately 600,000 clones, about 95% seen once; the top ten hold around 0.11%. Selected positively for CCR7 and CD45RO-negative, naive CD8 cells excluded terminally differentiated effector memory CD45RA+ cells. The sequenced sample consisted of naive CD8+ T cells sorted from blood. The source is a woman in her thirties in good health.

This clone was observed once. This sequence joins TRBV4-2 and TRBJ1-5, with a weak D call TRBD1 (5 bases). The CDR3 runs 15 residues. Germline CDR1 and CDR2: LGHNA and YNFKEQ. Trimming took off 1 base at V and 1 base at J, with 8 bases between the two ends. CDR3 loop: CASSQVGASNQPQHF. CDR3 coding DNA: TGTGCCAGCAGCCAAGTAGGGGCCAGCAATCAGCCCCAGCATTTT.

The CDR3, as DNA: TGTGCCAGCATCATGGCCACAGGGATCAACAATGAGCAGTTCTTC. It translates to CASIMATGINNEQFF. This chain joins TRBV2 and TRBJ2-1, with D perhaps TRBD1 (6 bases). Germline CDR1 SNHLY, CDR2 FYNNEI. Trimming cost V 7 bases and J 5 bases, with 18 bases left between them. The CDR3 sequence is 15 residues long.

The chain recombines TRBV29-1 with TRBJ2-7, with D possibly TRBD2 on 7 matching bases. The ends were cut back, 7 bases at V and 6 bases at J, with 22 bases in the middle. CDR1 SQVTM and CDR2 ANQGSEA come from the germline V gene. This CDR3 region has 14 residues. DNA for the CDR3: TGCAGCGGACACTGTGGGGGGGGCCCTCGCGAGCAGTACTTC. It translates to CSGHCGGGPREQYF.

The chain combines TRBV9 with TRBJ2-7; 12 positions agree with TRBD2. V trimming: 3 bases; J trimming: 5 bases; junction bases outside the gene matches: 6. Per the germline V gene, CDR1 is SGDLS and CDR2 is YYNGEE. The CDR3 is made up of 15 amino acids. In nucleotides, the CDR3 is TGTGCCAGCAGCGATGAGACTAGCGGGGGCCACGAGCAGTACTTC. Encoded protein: CASSDETSGGHEQYF.

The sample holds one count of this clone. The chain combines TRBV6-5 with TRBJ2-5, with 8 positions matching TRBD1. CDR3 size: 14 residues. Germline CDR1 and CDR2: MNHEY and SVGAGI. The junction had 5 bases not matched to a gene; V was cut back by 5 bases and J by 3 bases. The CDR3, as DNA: TGTGCCAGCAGTCCCTACAGGGGGGAAGAGACCCAGTACTTC. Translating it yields CASSPYRGEETQYF.

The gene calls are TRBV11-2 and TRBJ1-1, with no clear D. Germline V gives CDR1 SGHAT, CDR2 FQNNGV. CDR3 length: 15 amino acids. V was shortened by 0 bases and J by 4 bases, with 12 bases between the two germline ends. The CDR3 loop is CASSLDSEFLTEAFF. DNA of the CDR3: TGTGCCAGCAGCTTAGATTCAGAGTTCCTCACTGAAGCTTTCTTT. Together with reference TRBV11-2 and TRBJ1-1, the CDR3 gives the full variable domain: EAGVAQSPRYKIIEKRQSVAFWCNPISGHATLYWYQQILGQGPKLLIQFQNNGVVDDSQLPKDRFSAERLKGVDSTLKIQPAKLEDSAVYLCASSLDSEFLTEAFFGQGTRLTVV.

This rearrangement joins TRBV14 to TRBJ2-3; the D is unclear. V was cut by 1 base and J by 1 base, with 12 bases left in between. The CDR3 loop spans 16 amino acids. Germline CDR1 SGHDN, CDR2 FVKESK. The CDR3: CASSQGWGTGTDTQYF. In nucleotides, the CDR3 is TGTGCCAGCAGCCAAGGTTGGGGAACTGGCACAGATACGCAGTATTTT. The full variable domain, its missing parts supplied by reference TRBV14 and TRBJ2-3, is EAGVTQFPSHSVIEKGQTVTLRCDPISGHDNLYWYRRVMGKEIKFLLHFVKESKQDESGMPNNRFLAERTGGTYSTLKVQPAELEDSGVYFCASSQGWGTGTDTQYFGPGTRLTVL.

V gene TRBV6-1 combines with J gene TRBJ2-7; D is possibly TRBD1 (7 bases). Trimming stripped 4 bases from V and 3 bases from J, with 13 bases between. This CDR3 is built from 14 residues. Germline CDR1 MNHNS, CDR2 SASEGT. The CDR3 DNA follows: TGTGCCAGCAGTGGCCAGGGGGGTGGCTACGAGCAGTACTTC. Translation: CASSGQGGGYEQYF.

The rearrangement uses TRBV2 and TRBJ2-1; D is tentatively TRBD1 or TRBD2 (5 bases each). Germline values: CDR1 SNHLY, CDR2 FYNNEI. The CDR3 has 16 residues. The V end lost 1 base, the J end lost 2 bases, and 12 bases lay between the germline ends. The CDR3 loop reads CASSEVGGFAYNEQFF. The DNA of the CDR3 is TGTGCCAGCAGTGAAGTTGGGGGTTTCGCCTACAATGAGCAGTTCTTC.

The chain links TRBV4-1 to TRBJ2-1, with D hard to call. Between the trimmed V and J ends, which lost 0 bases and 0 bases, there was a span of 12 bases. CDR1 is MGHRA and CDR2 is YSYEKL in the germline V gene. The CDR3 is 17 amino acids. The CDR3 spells CASSQDWPISSYNEQFF. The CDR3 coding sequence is TGCGCCAGCAGCCAAGACTGGCCGATAAGCTCCTACAATGAGCAGTTCTTC.